Listed below are T cell receptor beta chains from one sample, sequenced in a study of beta chain features in type 1 diabetes. The repertoire was sequenced with immunoSEQ multiplex PCR; TCRdb's copy has only in-frame clones and lacks some. The data show roughly 350,000 clones, 9.6% seen once. The sample comprised central memory CD4+ T cells from blood. These receptors all stem from a man aged 30-40 years with type 1 diabetes. CDR3s include the opening cysteine and the closing phenylalanine or tryptophan. A D gene is named only where the DNA matches it firmly. Clone size, where shown, is once, few, many, or a class for clones that have expanded.

CASSFDRGEGYTF TGTGCCAGCAGCTTCGACAGGGGTGAAGGCTACACCTTC TRBJ1-2 TRBD1 TRBV5-4 NA
CASRMGGRGTDTQYF TGCGCCAGCAGGATGGGCGGCAGGGGCACAGATACGCAGTATTTT TRBJ2-3 NA TRBV5-1 few
CASGGLAGGWGELFF TGTGCCAGCGGCGGACTAGCGGGAGGTTGGGGGGAGCTGTTTTTT TRBJ2-2 TRBD2 TRBV7-2 NA
CASRGQGPETQYF TGTGCCAGCAGAGGACAGGGGCCAGAGACCCAGTACTTC TRBJ2-5 TRBD1 TRBV28 NA
CASSLIAGVYNEQFF TGTGCCAGCAGCTTAATAGCGGGCGTTTACAATGAGCAGTTCTTC TRBJ2-1 TRBD2 TRBV7-9 few
CASSSARRTRNTEAFF TGCGCCAGCAGCTCGGCTCGAAGGACAAGGAACACTGAAGCTTTCTTT TRBJ1-1 NA TRBV5-1 few
CASSPFGPGGSTDTQYF NA TRBJ2-3 NA TRBV18 few
CASRPGRRYEQYF TGTGCCAGCAGACCCGGACGGCGGTACGAGCAGTACTTC TRBJ2-7 NA TRBV6-5 few
CASSSPTGNEKLFF TGTGCCAGCAGTTCGCCGACAGGGAATGAAAAACTGTTTTTT TRBJ1-4 TRBD1 TRBV28 NA
CASSPRAVGYEQYF TGTGCCAGCAGCCCGAGGGCGGTTGGCTACGAGCAGTACTTC TRBJ2-7 NA TRBV11-2 few
CASRQRGSETQYF TGTGCCAGCAGACAAAGGGGGTCAGAGACCCAGTACTTC TRBJ2-5 NA TRBV7-2 few
CASSRTGTSNNEQFF TGCGCCAGCAGCCGAACCGGGACTAGTAATAATGAGCAGTTCTTC TRBJ2-1 TRBD2 TRBV4-1 NA
CSTGRESSGETQYF TGCAGCACCGGGCGGGAGTCTTCGGGAGAGACCCAGTACTTC TRBJ2-5 TRBD2 TRBV29-1 NA
CAWTRRGGDEQYF TGTGCCTGGACCCGTCGGGGTGGGGACGAGCAGTACTTC TRBJ2-7 NA TRBV30 NA
CASRGGSSYNEQFF TGTGCCTCACGGGGCGGGAGCTCCTACAATGAGCAGTTCTTC TRBJ2-1 TRBD2 TRBV6-1 few
CASSRLWGSYEQYF TGTGCCAGTAGTCGCCTTTGGGGCTCCTACGAGCAGTACTTC TRBJ2-7 NA TRBV19 few
CASSRIRDVYYEQYF TGTGCCAGCAGCCGGATCCGGGATGTATACTACGAGCAGTACTTC TRBJ2-7 NA TRBV28 NA
CASSLGTGVDEKLFF TGTGCCAGCAGCTTGGGGACAGGGGTGGATGAAAAACTGTTTTTT TRBJ1-4 TRBD1 TRBV7-2 NA
CASCAGTGSYEQYF TGTGCCAGCTGCGCCGGGACAGGGAGCTACGAGCAGTACTTC TRBJ2-7 TRBD1 TRBV6-6 many
CASSQETVNYGYTF TGCGCCAGCAGCCAAGAAACAGTTAACTATGGCTACACCTTC TRBJ1-2 NA TRBV4-3 few
CASSLLKLGTLQRQPQHF TGTGCCAGCAGTTTGCTTAAACTCGGGACACTACAACGCCAGCCCCAGCATTTT TRBJ1-5 NA TRBV28 few
CASSRTPEEQYF TGTGCCAGCAGTCGAACTCCTGAGGAGCAGTACTTC TRBJ2-7 NA TRBV6-5 NA
CASSLMGVRDEQYF TGTGCCAGCAGCTTAATGGGGGTCCGGGACGAGCAGTACTTC TRBJ2-7 NA TRBV7-9 NA
CASSVLRHAVYTGELFF TGCGCCAGCAGTGTCCTCCGACATGCGGTATACACCGGGGAGCTGTTTTTT TRBJ2-2 NA TRBV10-2 NA
CASSYVVWNTEAFF TGTGCCAGCAGTTACGTGGTCTGGAACACTGAAGCTTTCTTT TRBJ1-1 NA TRBV6-6 few
CASRQDRDEQFF TGTGCCAGCAGGCAGGACAGGGATGAGCAGTTCTTC TRBJ2-1 TRBD1 TRBV27 many
CASSPSGQGGETQYF TGTGCCAGCAGCCCATCGGGGCAGGGAGGAGAGACCCAGTACTTC TRBJ2-5 NA TRBV7-7 few
CAWSDSAGNQPQHF TGTGCCTGGAGTGACAGTGCAGGCAATCAGCCCCAGCATTTT TRBJ1-5 NA TRBV30 few
CASSPGPGGMDTQYF TGCGCCAGCAGCCCGGGACCCGGAGGCATGGATACGCAGTATTTT TRBJ2-3 NA TRBV5-1 few
CASSLDGNQETQYF TGTGCCAGCAGCTTGGATGGGAACCAAGAGACCCAGTACTTC TRBJ2-5 NA TRBV7-9 NA
CATSRGPSTDTQYF TGTGCCACCAGCAGAGGACCTAGCACAGATACGCAGTATTTT TRBJ2-3 NA TRBV15 NA